The rows below give T cell receptor beta chains drawn from one sample of a study of siplizumab effects on memory and regulatory T cells. Clones were read by immunoSEQ multiplex PCR, and TCRdb kept only the in-frame ones, dropping some. The sample includes about 120,000 clones, around 95% of them seen just once. The sample taken for sequencing was non-Treg CD4+ T cells sorted from blood. All receptors come from a human donor in good health. The CDR3 runs from the conserved cysteine through the conserved F or W. A D gene is named only where the DNA matches it firmly. Rows may omit the clone size; those that give it use once, few, many or a size class.

NA | TRBJ1-2 | TRBD1 | TRBV19 | TGTGCCAGTAGAGTGGGACAGAACTATGGCTACACCTTC | CASRVGQNYGYTF
NA | TRBJ1-3 | NA | TRBV29-1 | TGCAGCGTTTCAGTCTCTGGAAACACCATATATTTT | CSVSVSGNTIYF
NA | TRBJ2-7 | NA | TRBV5-1 | TGCGCCAGCAGCGGGGTCGGTTACTACGAGCAGTACTTC | CASSGVGYYEQYF
once | TRBJ2-3 | NA | TRBV6-1 | TGTGCCAGCAACAGGTTGAGCACAGATACGCAGTATTTT | CASNRLSTDTQYF
NA | TRBJ2-5 | TRBD1 | TRBV14 | TGTGCCAGCAGCCAAGATTTCCTTCGGACAGGGGTAGAAGAGACCCAGTACTTC | CASSQDFLRTGVEETQYF
once | TRBJ1-2 | TRBD1 | TRBV19 | TGTGCCAGTAACCCGGACAGGCAGAACTATGGCTACACCTTC | CASNPDRQNYGYTF
once | TRBJ2-1 | NA | TRBV7-9 | TGTGCCAGCAGCTACTTCAATGAGCAGTTCTTC | CASSYFNEQFF
NA | TRBJ1-2 | NA | TRBV11-2 | TGTGCCAGCAGCTCGATGCAGGGCCAACTAGGGGGCTACACCTTC | CASSSMQGQLGGYTF
NA | TRBJ2-2 | NA | TRBV5-4 | TGTGCCAGCAGCTGGTCGACTAGGATGAACACCGGGGAGCTGTTTTTT | CASSWSTRMNTGELFF
NA | TRBJ2-1 | NA | TRBV2 | TGTGCCAGCACCGCGACCGTTTACAATGAGCAGTTCTTC | CASTATVYNEQFF
NA | TRBJ2-7 | NA | TRBV18 | TGTGCCAGCTCACCCAGGTTTTACTACGAGCAGTACTTC | CASSPRFYYEQYF
NA | TRBJ2-2 | TRBD2 | TRBV27 | TGTGCCAGCAGGCTAGCGGGGGGGCCCACCCGGGAGCTGTTTTTT | CASRLAGGPTRELFF
NA | TRBJ2-5 | NA | TRBV19 | TGTGCCAGTAGTAACATACCCAAGGAGACCCAGTACTTC | CASSNIPKETQYF
NA | TRBJ1-2 | TRBD1 | TRBV27 | TGTGCCAGCAGTTTCAGGGGGTACTATGGCTACACCTTC | CASSFRGYYGYTF
NA | TRBJ2-7 | NA | TRBV4-1 | TGCGCCAGCAGCCAAGACCAGGGGAACCGGGGCCTAGGGAGCTCCTACGAGCAGTACTTC | CASSQDQGNRGLGSSYEQYF